Shown below are 32 T cell receptor beta chains from a single sample sequenced in a study of cytomegalovirus exposure and HLA in healthy donors. Vbeta (60) and Jbeta (13) primers were used in the PCR. Profiling relied on immunoSEQ multiplex PCR, and the TCRdb table lists in-frame clones only, not all of them. The data contain about 86,000 clones, approximately 81% of them singletons. Input material: PBMCs. The source is a woman between 50 and 59 years old in good health and CMV-seropositive.

This clone was seen more than once but under ten times. This chain connects TRBV5-5 to TRBJ2-7, with unresolved D. Trimming removed 1 base from V and 0 bases from J, with 11 bases in between. This CDR3 spans 15 amino acids. Germline CDR1 reads SGHKS; CDR2 reads YYEKEE (reference sequence). CDR3 bases: TGTGCCAGCAGCTTGCTTGGCTCCAGCTCCTACGAGCAGTACTTC. Translated, it gives CASSLLGSSSYEQYF.

The chain combines TRBV27 with TRBJ2-2; D is undetermined. Between the trimmed V and J ends, which lost 5 bases and 3 bases, there was a span of 4 bases. The germline V gene has CDR1 MNHEY and CDR2 SMNVEV (reference sequence). The CDR3 consists of 12 residues. The CDR3 here is CASSPYTGELFF. Here the CDR3 DNA reads TGTGCCAGCAGTCCCTACACCGGGGAGCTGTTTTTT.

The rearrangement uses TRBV18 and TRBJ1-4; D call uncertain. The CDR3 is 13 residues long. V was cut by 4 bases and J by 1 base, with 4 bases left in between. Per the germline V gene, CDR1 is KGHSH and CDR2 is LQKENI. Here the CDR3 reads CASSLKTNEKLFF. The CDR3 DNA is TGTGCCAGCTCACTTAAAACTAATGAAAAACTGTTTTTT.

The CDR3 nucleotides are TGCAGCGTTCCCCGGGACAGGGGGAACGAGCAGTACTTC. It translates to CSVPRDRGNEQYF. V usage is TRBV29-1 and J usage is TRBJ2-7, with 11 bases matching TRBD1. V lost 5 bases, J lost 5 bases, and 5 bases stayed unmatched. The CDR3 is made up of 13 amino acids. Looked up from germline, CDR1 is SQVTM and CDR2 is ANQGSEA.

This clone was detected only once. This CDR3 reads CAWSSTGTQYF. In DNA, the CDR3 is TGTGCCTGGAGTTCGACGGGTACGCAGTATTTT. The chain links TRBV30 to TRBJ2-3; D not certain. The CDR3 runs to 11 residues. Trimming removed 2 bases from V and 8 bases from J, with 8 bases in between. The germline V gene has CDR1 GTSNPN and CDR2 SVGIG (reference sequence).

V gene TRBV2 combines with J gene TRBJ2-2; 11 nucleotides match TRBD2. This CDR3 comprises 14 residues. V was pared by 7 bases and J by 6 bases, with 4 bases of the junction left unmatched. Germline CDR1 reads SNHLY; CDR2 reads FYNNEI. This CDR3 reads CASNLLAGAGELFF. In DNA, the CDR3 is TGTGCCAGCAATCTACTAGCGGGAGCCGGGGAGCTGTTTTTT.

The chain combines TRBV9 with TRBJ1-3; maybe TRBD1 (6 bases). Trimming pared 4 bases from V and 0 bases from J, leaving 17 bases between. Germline CDR1 and CDR2: SGDLS and YYNGEE. The CDR3 is made up of 17 amino acids. The CDR3 here is CASSSRQVLSSGNTIYF. The CDR3 nucleotides are TGTGCCAGCAGCTCACGACAGGTCCTTAGCTCTGGAAACACCATATATTTT.

The chain employs TRBV29-1 and TRBJ2-2, with 9 bases matching TRBD1. CDR1 SQVTM and CDR2 ANQGSEA come from the germline V gene. Trimming cost V 3 bases and J 1 base; bases outside gene matches: 6. The CDR3 is 16 amino acids. In DNA, the CDR3 is TGCAGCGTTGACAGGGGACAGGGAAAGAACACCGGGGAGCTGTTTTTT. The encoded protein is CSVDRGQGKNTGELFF.

The rearrangement uses TRBV5-6 and TRBJ2-6; 7 bases match TRBD2. Germline lookup yields CDR1 SGHDT and CDR2 YYEEEE. This CDR3 has 19 amino acids. V lost 6 bases, J lost 0 bases, and 15 bases stayed unmatched. CDR3 sequence reads: CASTSPAGESLSGANVLTF. The CDR3 DNA is TGTGCCAGCACCTCCCCGGCGGGGGAGTCCCTCTCTGGGGCCAACGTCCTGACTTTC.

This clone has a single count. An end of the junction does not agree with germline; a read error may underlie this. The rearrangement uses TRBV7-2 and TRBJ2-7, with 8 bases matching TRBD1. The CDR3 runs 12 residues. Germline V CDR1 and CDR2: SGHTA, FQGNSA. Here the CDR3 DNA reads TGTGCCAGCAGCTCTTACAGGGGGATCCACTTCTTC. Amino acids: CASSSYRGIHFF.

This clone is medium-sized (0.01 to 0.1%) by share. The V and J genes are TRBV5-1 and TRBJ2-7; 13 bases line up with TRBD2. The CDR3 is 16 amino acids. V was clipped by 3 bases and J by 6 bases; unmatched bases: 9. The germline V gene encodes CDR1 SGHRS and CDR2 YFSETQ. For the CDR3, the DNA is TGCGCCAGCAGCTCCAACTCCGGGACTAGCGGGATCGAGCAGTACTTC. This codes for CASSSNSGTSGIEQYF.

This clone was seen a few times. The CDR3 DNA reads TGTGCCAGCAGGGGCCCATTGAAGGGGGTAAACACCATATATTTT. This translates into CASRGPLKGVNTIYF. The chain combines TRBV6-5 with TRBJ1-3; TRBD1 is a possible D gene (6 bases). Germline CDR1 MNHEY, CDR2 SVGAGI. Trimming shortened V by 6 bases and J by 6 bases, and 18 bases separated the two germline ends. CDR3 length equals 15 residues.

The chain carries TRBV7-9 and TRBJ1-5; 8 bases align to TRBD1. V gave up 5 bases and J gave up 3 bases; unmatched junction bases: 3. CDR1 is SEHNR and CDR2 is FQNEAQ in the germline V gene (reference sequence). The CDR3 covers 14 residues. The CDR3 sequence: CASSAGQVNQPQHF. The CDR3 DNA follows: TGTGCCAGCAGCGCGGGACAGGTCAATCAGCCCCAGCATTTT.

This clone showed up just a few times. The chain uses TRBV6-5 and TRBJ1-2; perhaps TRBD1 as D (6 bases). Trimming removed 6 bases at V and 0 bases at J, with 14 bases between. This CDR3 spans 15 amino acids. CDR1 and CDR2 (germline): MNHEY, SVGAGI. CDR3 nucleotide sequence: TGTGCCAGCAGATCCCCCGGACAGTCTAACTATGGCTACACCTTC. It yields the protein CASRSPGQSNYGYTF.

The V and J genes are TRBV7-9 and TRBJ2-4, with a tentative D call TRBD2 (5 bases). Germline CDR1 reads SEHNR; CDR2 reads FQNEAQ (reference sequence). The CDR3 loop spans 16 amino acids. Trimming took 4 bases from V and 0 from J, leaving 13 bases between them. The CDR3 here is CASSSYRDSAKNIQYF. In DNA, the CDR3 is TGTGCCAGCAGCTCCTACCGGGATTCAGCCAAAAACATTCAGTACTTC.

The chain uses TRBV2 and TRBJ2-5; no definite D call. Deletions cut 6 bases from V and 4 bases from J, with 6 bases between. This CDR3 contains 11 residues. The germline gives CDR1 SNHLY, CDR2 FYNNEI. CDR3 region: CASSPGETQYF. CDR3 nucleotides: TGTGCCAGCAGCCCCGGAGAGACCCAGTACTTC.

This clone was counted once. This chain links TRBV28 with TRBJ1-4, with 9 bases fitting TRBD1. V dropped 5 bases and J dropped 7; count of bases not matched to a gene: 8. The length of the CDR3 is 15 residues. In germline, CDR1 is MDHEN, CDR2 SYDVKM. The CDR3 nucleotides are TGTGCCAGCAGTCCCACAGGGGGCCTGGGTGAAAAACTGTTTTTT. Protein: CASSPTGGLGEKLFF.

The genes are TRBV11-2 and TRBJ2-5; tentatively, D is TRBD2 (5 bases). The V and J ends lost 5 bases and 5 bases respectively, with 9 bases between them. In germline, CDR1 is SGHAT, CDR2 FQNNGV. This CDR3 region has 12 residues. CDR3 region: CASSPEVETQYF. CDR3 nucleotide sequence: TGTGCCAGCAGCCCGGAGGTGGAGACCCAGTACTTC.

This clone was seen a few times. The rearrangement links TRBV18 to TRBJ1-1; 8 bases line up with TRBD1. There are 13 residues in the CDR3. Germline CDR1 is KGHSH and CDR2 is LQKENI. Trimming cost V 2 bases and J 6 bases; bases outside gene matches: 2. CDR3 bases: TGTGCCAGCTCACCAAAACAGGGGGCTGAAGCTTTCTTT. This sequence encodes CASSPKQGAEAFF. Drawing the rest from reference TRBV18 and TRBJ1-1, the complete variable domain is NAGVMQNPRHLVRRRGQEARLRCSPMKGHSHVYWYRQLPEEGLKFMVYLQKENIIDESGMPKERFSAEFPKEGPSILRIQQVVRGDSAAYFCASSPKQGAEAFFGQGTRLTVV.

The V call is TRBV15, the J call TRBJ1-5; 7 nucleotides match TRBD1. The CDR3 runs to 15 residues. V was pared by 3 bases and J by 6 bases, with 8 bases of the junction left unmatched. The germline V gene encodes CDR1 LNHNV and CDR2 YYDKDF (reference sequence). As DNA, the CDR3 is TGTGCCACCAGCAGCTCGACAGGGTTACGTCAGCCCCAGCATTTT. Translating it yields CATSSSTGLRQPQHF. The full variable domain, in which reference TRBV15 and TRBJ1-5 provide the parts outside the CDR3, is DAMVIQNPRYQVTQFGKPVTLSCSQTLNHNVMYWYQQKSSQAPKLLFHYYDKDFNNEADTPDNFQSRRPNTSFCFLDIRSPGLGDTAMYLCATSSSTGLRQPQHFGDGTRLSIL.

The gene calls are TRBV5-4 and TRBJ1-1, with 7 bases aligning to TRBD1. Unmatched junction bases numbered 8, after V lost 4 bases and J lost 8 bases. The CDR3 totals 13 residues. Germline CDR1 reads SGHNT; CDR2 reads YYREEE (reference sequence). The CDR3 coding sequence is TGTGCCAGCAGCCCGTTAGGGGGACAGGAAGCTTTCTTT. Translation: CASSPLGGQEAFF.

This clone was detected only a few times. The chain couples TRBV11-3 to TRBJ2-7; D may be TRBD1 (5 bases). This CDR3 region has 14 residues. V was clipped by 2 bases and J by 3 bases, with 11 bases between them. Germline V CDR1 and CDR2: SGHNT, YENEEA. This CDR3 is CASSLFGAYYEQYF. In DNA form, the CDR3 reads TGTGCCAGCAGCTTATTTGGGGCTTACTACGAGCAGTACTTC.

The chain carries TRBV19 and TRBJ1-1, with TRBD1 identical over 7 bases. Trimming cost V 5 bases and J 1 base; bases outside gene matches: 7. The germline V gene encodes CDR1 LNHDA and CDR2 SQIVND (reference sequence). The CDR3 runs 15 residues. CDR3 nucleotides: TGTGCCAGTAGTCTTCCCGGGACAGCGAACACTGAAGCTTTCTTT. Translated, it gives CASSLPGTANTEAFF.

A note on this clone: Other DNA sequences in this specimen translate into the identical CDR3. The V call is TRBV29-1, the J call TRBJ2-3; 9 bases agree with TRBD2. The CDR3 is made up of 15 amino acids. The ends lost 7 bases at V and 5 bases at J; junction bases unmatched: 13. Germline-derived CDR1 and CDR2 are SQVTM and ANQGSEA. The CDR3 bases are TGCAGCGCCCGACCCGGTCTAGCGGGAAGAGATACGCAGTATTTT. As protein: CSARPGLAGRDTQYF.

The V gene is TRBV5-4, the J gene TRBJ1-4; D gene unclear. Germline CDR1 SGHNT, CDR2 YYREEE (reference sequence). The CDR3 is 14 residues long. V lost 3 bases, J lost 4 bases, and 10 bases lay in between. The CDR3 sequence: CASSSRFINEKLFF. For the CDR3, the DNA is TGTGCCAGCAGCTCCAGGTTCATTAATGAAAAACTGTTTTTT.

This clone showed up just a few times. CDR3 nucleotides: TGTGCCAGCAGCGGTAGCGCTGCCTCCTACGAGCAGTACTTC. This sequence encodes CASSGSAASYEQYF. The chain links TRBV9 to TRBJ2-7; D is perhaps TRBD2 (5 bases). The CDR3 has 14 residues. The V gene lost 3 bases and the J gene lost 0 bases, with 10 bases spanning the gap. From germline, CDR1 is SGDLS and CDR2 YYNGEE.

The V and J genes are TRBV7-2 and TRBJ1-2, with 8 bases identical to TRBD1. The CDR3 covers 16 residues. V shed 0 bases, J shed 5 bases, and the junction held 8 bases outside the gene matches. Germline CDR1 is SGHTA and CDR2 is FQGNSA. In DNA form, the CDR3 reads TGTGCCAGCAGCTTAGCCGGGACAGGAGTTGGTTATGGCTACACCTTC. Amino acid sequence: CASSLAGTGVGYGYTF.

The CDR3 spells CASSYGTANYGYTF. CDR3 bases: TGTGCCAGCAGTTACGGGACAGCTAACTATGGCTACACCTTC. This chain uses TRBV28 with TRBJ1-2; TRBD1 agrees at 7 bases. The junction had 2 bases not matched to a gene; V was cut back by 4 bases and J by 0 bases. The CDR3 has 14 residues. The germline V gene encodes CDR1 MDHEN and CDR2 SYDVKM.

This clone showed up just once. CDR3 bases: TGTGCCAGCAGTCCTTACGGGGAGCTGTTTTTT. Protein sequence: CASSPYGELFF. The rearrangement uses TRBV6-6 and TRBJ2-2; no clear D gene. Germline-derived CDR1 and CDR2 are MNHNY and SVGAGI (reference sequence). Trimming took 5 bases from V and 7 from J, leaving 5 bases between them. The CDR3 is 11 residues long.

Here the CDR3 DNA reads TGTGCCAGCTCCCTTGACAGATTGAACACTGAAGCTTTCTTT. Amino acids: CASSLDRLNTEAFF. The chain recombines TRBV18 with TRBJ1-1; possible D gene TRBD1, 5 bases. CDR3 length: 14 amino acids. Trimming took 6 bases from V and 0 from J, leaving 11 bases between them. In germline, CDR1 is KGHSH, CDR2 LQKENI.

This clone was counted a few times. The chain couples TRBV5-1 to TRBJ1-1; TRBD1 matches 7 bases. Germline lookup yields CDR1 SGHRS and CDR2 YFSETQ. The CDR3 sequence is 13 residues long. V lost 5 bases to trimming and J lost 0 bases; unmatched junction nucleotides: 1. Written as DNA, the CDR3 is TGCGCCAGCAGGGGACAGTTGAACACTGAAGCTTTCTTT. Its protein is CASRGQLNTEAFF.

This clone was counted a few times. The rearrangement uses TRBV7-9 and TRBJ2-2; weak D call: TRBD1 (6 bases). Trimming stripped 6 bases from V and 4 bases from J, with 15 bases between. CDR1 is SEHNR, CDR2 FQNEAQ, per germline (reference sequence). There are 15 residues in the CDR3. The CDR3 is CASRKNREFTGELFF. As DNA, the CDR3 is TGTGCCAGCAGGAAGAACAGGGAATTCACCGGGGAGCTGTTTTTT.